This TCR beta chain was obtained from a study of Ad26.COV2.S vaccination and SARS-CoV-2 variants. General observations from the study: Considerable breadth of spike-specific CD8+ and CD4+ T cell responses has reportedly been documented following vaccination.

For this clone: The antigen remains unidentified.

Clones were read by immunoSEQ multiplex PCR, and TCRdb kept only the in-frame ones, dropping some. The sample has hundreds of thousands of clones, 80% to 90% seen once; the top ten hold roughly 1.5%. This CDR3 has 18 amino acids. V lost 1 base, J lost 5 bases, and 22 bases lay in between. Germline V CDR1 and CDR2: SGHAT, FQNNGV. The treatment here: some 20 received Ad26.COV2.S at low or high dose, single or two shots; about 5 received placebo; per-sample allocation not given. It was on day 63 after the first vaccine or placebo injection that samples were taken. Donor was an adult aged 18-55 years in Boston. What was given as vaccine was an Ad26 vector encoding Wuhan-strain SARS-CoV-2 spike.

The rearrangement uses TRBV11-2 and TRBJ2-3, with D possibly being TRBD2 (6 bases). This receptor was identified in a person aged 18-65 years who received the Ad26.COV2.S COVID-19 vaccine or a placebo. Specimen: peripheral blood, collected in a trial of Ad26.COV2.S vaccine versus placebo. This chain's CDR3 is CASSLASWGTPDVDTQYF. CDR3 in DNA: TGTGCCAGCAGCTTAGCGAGTTGGGGGACTCCAGATGTAGATACGCAGTATTTT.